A single sample is the source of the 6 T cell receptor beta chains below, sequenced in a study of control samples from healthy donors and cancer patients. The method was immunoSEQ multiplex PCR; TCRdb's version includes in-frame clones alone and lacks a portion of them. The sample includes fewer than 150,000 clones, just over 90% of them seen just once. Material for sequencing was blood. The origin of the receptors is a woman in her late teens or twenties in good health.

The chain's CDR3 is CASGLAESTDTQYF. CDR3 in DNA: TGTGCCAGCGGACTAGCGGAAAGCACAGATACGCAGTATTTT. This chain uses TRBV27 with TRBJ2-3; 10 bases map to TRBD2. V trimming: 8 bases; J trimming: 0 bases; junction bases outside the gene matches: 2. Germline CDR1 reads MNHEY; CDR2 reads SMNVEV (reference sequence). The CDR3 has 14 residues.

This chain links TRBV5-1 with TRBJ1-6, with 9 bases lining up with TRBD1. Unmatched junction bases numbered 13, after V lost 6 bases and J lost 0 bases. Germline-derived CDR1 and CDR2 are SGHRS and YFSETQ. The CDR3 has 19 amino acids. CDR3 amino acids: CASTPRRDRVSSYNSPLHF. Written as DNA, the CDR3 is TGCGCCAGCACCCCGAGGCGGGACAGGGTAAGCTCCTATAATTCACCCCTCCACTTT.

V is TRBV28 and J is TRBJ2-7, with D possibly TRBD1 on 6 matching bases. This CDR3 region has 13 residues. CDR1 and CDR2 (germline): MDHEN, SYDVKM. V was clipped by 2 bases and J by 4 bases, with 9 bases between them. The CDR3 coding sequence is TGTGCCAGCAGTTTAGCAGGGGCGTACGAGCAGTACTTC. It specifies CASSLAGAYEQYF.

The chain joins TRBV29-1 to TRBJ2-3; tentatively, D is TRBD1 (7 bases). Germline values: CDR1 SQVTM, CDR2 ANQGSEA. The ends were cut back, 5 bases at V and 14 bases at J, with 26 bases in the middle. The CDR3 contains 14 residues. CDR3 sequence: CSVRGPDWDRIVYF. Here the CDR3 DNA reads TGCAGCGTTCGGGGGCCGGACTGGGACAGAATTGTGTATTTT.

J is TRBJ1-2 and V is TRBV9; D is ambiguous. Germline V lookup: CDR1 SGDLS, CDR2 YYNGEE. The CDR3 extends over 17 amino acids. Between the trimmed V and J ends, which lost 2 bases and 3 bases, there was a span of 20 bases. CDR3 sequence reads: CASSVTVYGEGDYGYTF. The CDR3 region has the DNA TGTGCCAGCAGCGTCACCGTCTACGGGGAGGGAGACTATGGCTACACCTTC.

CDR3 bases: TGTGCCAGCAGTTCCCAGGACTCCCGCGGGGGGCAGTTCTTC. This sequence encodes CASSSQDSRGGQFF. J is TRBJ2-1 and V is TRBV6-2 or TRBV6-3; the match to TRBD2 covers 7 bases. V gave up 4 bases and J gave up 12 bases; unmatched junction bases: 12. The CDR3 has 14 residues. CDR1 and CDR2 from the germline V gene are MNHEY and SVGEGT.